This T cell receptor (beta chain) was profiled in a study of CD8+CD57+ T cells in acquired aplastic anemia. The study, taken as a whole, reports: Controls did not differ significantly from patients in CD8+ Simpson's diversity.

The CDR3 covers 16 residues. The junction had 12 bases not matched to a gene; V was cut back by 4 bases and J by 5 bases. Per the germline V gene, CDR1 is WNHNN and CDR2 is SYGVQD (reference sequence). The use of genomic DNA as template underpinned the TCR beta VDJ and CDR3 profiling. MiXCR was run by TCRdb on the reads, yielding one entry per CDR3 protein. The sample lists around 170,000 distinct CDR3 sequences, about 47% occurring once. As concerns this clonotype: The antigen is undetermined.

The J gene is TRBJ2-7, the V gene TRBV10-1; 9 nucleotides match TRBD1. Sequencing was carried out using sorted CD4+, CD8+, or CD8+CD57+ T cells (not recorded which) from PBMCs. The TCR was taken from a human donor in good health. This CDR3 reads CASSGRSGTGINEQYF. The CDR3 coding sequence is TGCGCCAGCAGTGGTAGGTCTGGGACAGGGATCAACGAGCAGTACTTC.